This section outlines one T cell receptor beta chain sequence together with its context. Germline loops: CDR1 SGHRS, CDR2 YFSETQ. Trimming stripped 0 bases from V and 3 bases from J, with 7 bases between. The CDR3 covers 14 residues. The data are from a study of blood T cell repertoires in COVID-19. As for the study in general: Donors in the United States, Italy and Spain gave samples during acute or convalescent COVID-19.

Sequenced by immunoSEQ multiplex PCR; TCRdb stores in-frame clones only, minus some. The sample contains 230,000 or so clones, roughly 89% of which appear only once. Recruits, aged about 18 to 100 years, lived in 25 or so US areas. Each participant's cohort was designated according to participant-reported clinical history. The genes are TRBV5-1 and TRBJ2-1; no clear D. The sequenced sample consisted of PBMCs or T cells enriched from blood (not recorded which). This sequence was found in a woman aged 40-49 years with acute COVID-19. This CDR3 reads CASSLAPDYNEQFF. The CDR3 DNA is TGCGCCAGCAGCTTGGCCCCAGACTACAATGAGCAGTTCTTC.